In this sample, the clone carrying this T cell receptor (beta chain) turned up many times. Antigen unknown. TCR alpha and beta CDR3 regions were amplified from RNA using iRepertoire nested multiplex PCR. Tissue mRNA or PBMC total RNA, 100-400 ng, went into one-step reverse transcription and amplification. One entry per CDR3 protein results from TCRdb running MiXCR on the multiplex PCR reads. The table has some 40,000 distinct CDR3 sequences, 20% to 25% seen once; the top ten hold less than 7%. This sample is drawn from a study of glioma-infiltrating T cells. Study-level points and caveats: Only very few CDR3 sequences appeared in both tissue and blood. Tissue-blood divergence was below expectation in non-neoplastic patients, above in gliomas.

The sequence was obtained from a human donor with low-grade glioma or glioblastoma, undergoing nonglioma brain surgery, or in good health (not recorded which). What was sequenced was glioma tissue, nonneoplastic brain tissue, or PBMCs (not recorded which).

The CDR3 reads CASSPLQGALADTQYF. The CDR3 nucleotides read TGTGCCAGCAGTCCCTTACAGGGGGCCTTGGCAGATACGCAGTATTTT. The rearrangement links TRBV12-3 or TRBV12-4 to TRBJ2-3, with TRBD1 matching over 9 bases. Trimming at V came to 5 bases and at J to 4 bases, leaving 10 bases not matched to a gene. The CDR3 is 16 amino acids.